This passage covers 12 T cell receptor beta chains from one sample sequenced in a study of CD4 T cells in relation to SARS-CoV-2 and coronaviruses. The repertoire was sequenced with immunoSEQ multiplex PCR; TCRdb's copy has only in-frame clones and lacks some. The table has 20,000 to 25,000 clones, roughly 73% seen once; the top ten hold roughly 16%. No antigen has been identified for these receptors. Unexposed donor CD4+ T cells date from about 2011-2018, before the COVID-19 pandemic. CD4+ T cells were isolated from the cells after more than 8 days of culture. Material: CD4+ T cells from PBMCs, cultured in vitro. Receptor source: a human donor in good health.

J is TRBJ1-5 and V is TRBV5-6; D might be TRBD1 (5 bases). In germline, CDR1 is SGHDT, CDR2 YYEEEE. V shed 0 bases and J shed 5 bases, with 9 bases lying between them. CDR3 length: 14 amino acids. For the CDR3, the DNA is TGTGCCAGCAGCTTGGGTCTGGGGGATCAGCCCCAGCATTTT. Translated: CASSLGLGDQPQHF.

V gene TRBV2 combines with J gene TRBJ2-7; D gene ambiguous. The CDR3 loop spans 14 amino acids. CDR1 is SNHLY and CDR2 is FYNNEI in the germline V gene. V shed 6 bases and J shed 0 bases, with 12 bases lying between them. The CDR3 bases are TGTGCCAGCAGATGGGCCTTAAACTCCTACGAGCAGTACTTC. Protein sequence: CASRWALNSYEQYF.

V gene TRBV6-5 combines with J gene TRBJ1-1; TRBD1 matches at 8 bases. V shed 5 bases, J shed 5 bases, and the junction held 4 bases outside the gene matches. The CDR3 is made up of 13 amino acids. Germline assignment: CDR1 MNHEY and CDR2 SVGAGI. The CDR3 here is CASSIQGDTEAFF. The CDR3 coding sequence is TGTGCCAGCAGTATACAGGGGGATACTGAAGCTTTCTTT.

The chain carries TRBV7-6 and TRBJ2-2; 9 positions agree with TRBD1. J lost 0 bases, V lost 5 bases, and 4 bases had no gene match. This CDR3 is 16 amino acids long. In germline, CDR1 is SGHVS, CDR2 FNYEAQ. The CDR3 DNA reads TGTGCCAGCAGCCCCAGACAGGGGGCGAACACCGGGGAGCTGTTTTTT. This encodes CASSPRQGANTGELFF.

This chain joins TRBV5-1 and TRBJ2-5; D tentatively fits TRBD1 or TRBD2 (5 bases each). Germline loops: CDR1 SGHRS, CDR2 YFSETQ. Trimming shortened V by 0 bases and J by 5 bases, and 20 bases separated the two germline ends. The CDR3 covers 17 residues. The CDR3 region is CASSLALYSGKGETQYF. For the CDR3, the DNA is TGCGCCAGCAGCTTGGCTTTATACAGCGGAAAGGGGGAGACCCAGTACTTC. The full variable domain, in which reference TRBV5-1 and TRBJ2-5 provide the parts outside the CDR3, is KAGVTQTPRYLIKTRGQQVTLSCSPISGHRSVSWYQQTPGQGLQFLFEYFSETQRNKGNFPGRFSGRQFSNSRSEMNVSTLELGDSALYLCASSLALYSGKGETQYFGPGTRLLVL.

This chain's CDR3 is CASSQSTSLIPQETQYF. For the CDR3, the DNA is TGCGCCAGCAGTCAATCGACAAGTCTTATCCCTCAAGAGACCCAGTACTTC. The V gene is TRBV23-1, the J gene TRBJ2-5; D unclear. TRBV23-1 is labeled an ORF, and its function is uncertain. The V end was cut by 0 bases, the J end by 2 bases, with 16 bases between. CDR3 length: 17 amino acids.

This clone ranks as medium-sized. The J gene is TRBJ2-3, the V gene TRBV28; D is unclear. This CDR3 has 13 residues. Germline-derived CDR1 and CDR2 are MDHEN and SYDVKM. Deletions cut 4 bases from V and 0 bases from J, with 5 bases between. CDR3 in amino acids: CASSSASTDTQYF. The CDR3 DNA reads as TGTGCCAGCAGTTCAGCTAGCACAGATACGCAGTATTTT.

This clone was recorded once. V is TRBV6-5 and J is TRBJ1-5; 8 bases align to TRBD1. With 6 bases clipped from V and 2 bases from J, the junction kept 3 bases outside the gene matches. The CDR3 runs to 14 residues. Per the germline V gene, CDR1 is MNHEY and CDR2 is SVGAGI. CDR3 in amino acids: CASSRGQGNQPQHF. CDR3 nucleotides: TGTGCCAGCAGCAGGGGACAGGGCAATCAGCCCCAGCATTTT.

This clone appeared a few times. V usage is TRBV20-1 and J usage is TRBJ1-1; D possibly corresponds to TRBD1 (5 bases). Germline-derived CDR1 and CDR2 are DFQATT and SNEGSKA (reference sequence). The CDR3 runs to 13 residues. V shed 3 bases and J shed 2 bases, with 10 bases lying between them. The CDR3 sequence: CSASRQGNTEAFF. The CDR3 DNA follows: TGCAGTGCTAGTCGCCAGGGAAACACTGAAGCTTTCTTT.

The chain combines TRBV7-8 with TRBJ1-2; TRBD1 agrees at 9 bases. The ends lost 5 bases at V and 8 bases at J; junction bases unmatched: 12. The CDR3 has 15 residues. Per the germline V gene, CDR1 is SGHVS and CDR2 is FQNEAQ. The CDR3 DNA reads as TGTGCCAGCAGCATTAACGGACAGGGGATCGTAGGCTACACCTTC. Translation gives CASSINGQGIVGYTF. The variable domain in full, completed from reference TRBV7-8 and TRBJ1-2, reads GAGVSQSPRYKVAKRGQDVALRCDPISGHVSLFWYQQALGQGPEFLTYFQNEAQLDKSGLPSDRFFAERPEGSVSTLKIQRTQQEDSAVYLCASSINGQGIVGYTFGSGTRLTVV.

The V gene is TRBV12-5, the J gene TRBJ2-4; D possibly uses TRBD1 or TRBD2 (5 bases each). The V gene lost 7 bases and the J gene lost 6 bases, with 19 bases spanning the gap. The CDR3 runs 15 residues. The germline V gene has CDR1 LGHNT and CDR2 FRNRAP. The CDR3 region is CASAEPTGPANIQYF. The CDR3, as DNA: TGTGCTAGTGCGGAGCCGACGGGGCCCGCAAACATTCAGTACTTC.

This clone was seen only a few times. The chain couples TRBV5-1 to TRBJ2-7; weak D call: TRBD1 (5 bases). Trimming stripped 0 bases from V and 4 bases from J, with 17 bases between. The CDR3 covers 16 residues. Per the germline V gene, CDR1 is SGHRS and CDR2 is YFSETQ. The CDR3 here is CASSLASGKGIYEQYF. The CDR3 bases are TGCGCCAGCAGCTTGGCATCAGGGAAGGGGATTTACGAGCAGTACTTC.